This T cell receptor beta chain was obtained from a study of cytomegalovirus exposure and HLA in healthy donors. The study, taken as a whole, reports: A reported reduction in N-insertions relative to the approximately 670-donor mean was seen in an Asian-associated ancestry cluster in a later analysis. Most CMV-associated TCR beta chains appeared HLA-restricted in a later analysis.

Unmatched junction bases numbered 6, after V lost 8 bases and J lost 6 bases. Germline-derived CDR1 and CDR2 are SQVTM and ANQGSEA. The CDR3 sequence is 12 residues long. Worth noting for this clone: The antigen is unknown.

All the people who gave samples were healthy bone marrow donors. PCR used 60 Vbeta primers and 13 Jbeta primers. Only in-frame clones appear in the TCRdb table, and some are missing; sequencing was by immunoSEQ multiplex PCR. The repertoire holds some 130,000 clones, with around 77% as singletons. The receptor comes from a man in his fifties or sixties in good health and CMV-seronegative. The sequenced sample was PBMCs. The chain carries TRBV29-1 and TRBJ2-1; 8 bases are shared with TRBD1. CDR3 residues: CSSGQGSNEQFF. CDR3 DNA: TGCAGCTCCGGACAGGGTAGCAATGAGCAGTTCTTC.